The entry below describes one T cell receptor (beta chain). The data are from a study of blood T cell repertoires in COVID-19. Study information: Samples taken during acute and convalescent COVID-19 were collected in the United States, Italy and Spain.

The CDR3 is 13 amino acids. With 3 bases removed from V and 5 bases from J, the gap between germline ends came to 9 bases. Original processing notes: Amplifying reference gene primers gave estimates of nucleated cell counts. Sequencing was performed with immunoSEQ multiplex PCR; in TCRdb, only in-frame clones are kept and a portion is missing. The DNA gave D and trimming, while V, J and clone size come from that table. Among roughly 59,000 clones listed, 70% to 80% were seen once. The specimen was peripheral blood. The chain has TRBV12-3 or TRBV12-4 and TRBJ2-3; maybe TRBD2 (6 bases). This clonotype was obtained from a human donor in a cohort sampled during active COVID-19. CDR3 protein: CASSLGGEDTQYF. The CDR3 nucleotides read TGTGCCAGCAGTTTGGGGGGAGAAGATACGCAGTATTTT.